The rows below give T cell receptor beta chains drawn from one sample of a study of OX40 agonist ivuxolimab in advanced cancers. Only in-frame clones appear in the TCRdb table, and some are missing; sequencing was by immunoSEQ multiplex PCR. The data contain some 70,000 clones, about nine tenths of them seen just once; the ten biggest clones take up roughly 2.4%. The sequenced sample was CD4+ or CD8+ T cells sorted from blood, obtained in a trial of the OX40 agonist ivuxolimab. The receptor set was obtained from an adult with an advanced solid tumor such as melanoma, head and neck, liver or kidney cancer. Each CDR3 is given with its conserved first and last residue. A D gene is named only where the DNA matches it firmly. The size entry is marked missing in some rows and otherwise reads once, few, many or a size class.

clone_size	j_call	d_call	v_call	cdr3_nt	cdr3_aa
NA	TRBJ1-5	TRBD1	TRBV7-2	TGTGCCAGCAGCCCCGACAGGGGTGGCCAGCCCCAGCATTTT	CASSPDRGGQPQHF
NA	TRBJ2-3	NA	TRBV7-2	TGTGCCAGCAGCTCCCGATCAGTAGGGGGAACAGATACGCAGTATTTT	CASSSRSVGGTDTQYF
NA	TRBJ1-1	TRBD1	TRBV18	TGTGCCAGCACAGGGGGGAGCACTGAAGCTTTCTTT	CASTGGSTEAFF
few	TRBJ2-3	TRBD1	TRBV4-3	TGCGCCAGCAGCCAAGAATTGCGGCAGGGGGCCACAGATACGCAGTATTTT	CASSQELRQGATDTQYF
once	TRBJ2-1	NA	TRBV12-5	TGTGCTAGTGGTTTGGTACCCCTTTCCGACTACAATGAGCAGTTCTTC	CASGLVPLSDYNEQFF
NA	TRBJ2-3	NA	TRBV14	TGTGCCAGCAGCCCCAGTGGGACGCAGTATTTT	CASSPSGTQYF
NA	TRBJ1-2	NA	TRBV6-5	TGTGCCAGCAGTTACTCGATAACGGTGGGACCCTATGGCTACACCTTC	CASSYSITVGPYGYTF
NA	TRBJ1-1	TRBD1	TRBV28	TGTGCCAGCAGATTTGGACAGGGTAGGGCCCACGTAGGGCAGAACACTGAAGCTTTCTTT	CASRFGQGRAHVGQNTEAFF
NA	TRBJ1-5	TRBD1	TRBV6-1	TGTGCCAGCAGTGAAGCGGGACAGTTCGATCAGCCCCAGCATTTT	CASSEAGQFDQPQHF
NA	TRBJ2-3	TRBD2	TRBV10-3	TGTGCCATCAGTGAAGCCCTCGGGGGGACCCTCACAGATACGCAGTATTTT	CAISEALGGTLTDTQYF
NA	TRBJ2-3	TRBD2	TRBV5-1	TGCGCCAGCAGCTTGGGACTAGCACCACCGTCCACAGATACGCAGTATTTT	CASSLGLAPPSTDTQYF
few	TRBJ2-1	NA	TRBV5-1	TGCGCCAGCAGCGCACCGGGACAAGAGTTCTTC	CASSAPGQEFF
NA	TRBJ2-5	NA	TRBV11-2	TGTGCCAGCAGCCTCTCGGAGGGGGAGACCCAGTACTTC	CASSLSEGETQYF
NA	TRBJ2-7	NA	TRBV11-2	TGTGCCAGCAGCTTAGATCGGGCGGGGGCCGGTGGCTACGAGCAGTACTTC	CASSLDRAGAGGYEQYF
NA	TRBJ1-2	NA	TRBV10-3	TGTGCCATCAGTGACGGGGGGCAAGGCTACACCTTC	CAISDGGQGYTF